Detailed here is one TCR beta chain. This receptor's antigen is unknown. Qualities for individual bases were not recorded, and no much larger clone is one base off. Each collaborating institution followed its own protocols to collect whole blood in K2EDTA tubes. For TCRbeta analysis, collaborators shipped samples as frozen whole blood, isolated PBMCs, or DNA extracted from either of those sample types. The data derive from a study of blood T cell repertoires in COVID-19 (TCRdb year 2020). The study in broad terms: Samples covering the acute and convalescent phases of COVID-19 were provided by collaborators in the United States, Italy and Spain. A de-identified subject ID, COVID-19 status, age in years and sex were almost always included in the sample metadata. The repertoires were made available in a free public database intended to serve as a resource for research on the immune response to SARS-CoV-2. HLA class I and class II types, where available, came from metadata supplied by the sample provider rather than from assay-based typing. The prospective study material was composed of cDNA or gDNA derived from T cells, B-cell-depleted T cells, or PBMCs. Deeply sampled blood TCRbeta repertoires from subjects exposed to, actively infected with, or recovered from COVID-19 were included in the dataset. The samples were drawn from the first 160 participants of the ongoing ImmuneRACE study and from some 1,300 subjects provided by 6 global collaborators.

Taken from cysteine to phenylalanine, the CDR3 has 14 residues. Only the CDR3 region is kept as DNA, spanning 42 bases read in frame from base 1. V drops 5 bases and J drops 3 bases, leaving 13 bases in between. Looking up the germline V gene yields CDR1 SGHRS and CDR2 YFSETQ. TCRbeta CDR3 regions were amplified from genomic DNA by means of the immunoSEQ Assay, a bias-controlled multiplex PCR. The original pipeline was this. Within the assay, amplification of reference gene primers was used to estimate how many nucleated cells each sample contained. Sequence reads were collapsed and filtered to measure the absolute abundance of every unique TCRbeta CDR3 rearrangement. For each sample, productive Simpson clonality was calculated as the square root of Simpson's diversity index over productive rearrangements. This immuneACCESS table, as held by TCRdb, lists in-frame sequences with V and J called but not all clones. Of the missing ones, under half trace to an unresolved V gene in checked studies; the others have no known cause. From that table come the V and J calls and clone size; the DNA was used to work out D and trimming. This sample has about 40,000 clones in its table, and about 89% of those were observed once. Together, the top ten hold roughly 14% of the sample.

The paper as a whole reports these results and caveats: Clinical and demographic metadata were provided uncurated, with the amount varying by source and participant.

The material sequenced was peripheral blood. The sequence links TRBV5-1 to TRBJ2-3, with no confidently assigned D gene. This TCR was recovered from a young woman in a cohort sampled during active COVID-19. The DNA sequence reads TGCGCCAGCAGGCCGGCTTCTAGTACAGATACGCAGTATTTT. It encodes CASRPASSTDTQYF.